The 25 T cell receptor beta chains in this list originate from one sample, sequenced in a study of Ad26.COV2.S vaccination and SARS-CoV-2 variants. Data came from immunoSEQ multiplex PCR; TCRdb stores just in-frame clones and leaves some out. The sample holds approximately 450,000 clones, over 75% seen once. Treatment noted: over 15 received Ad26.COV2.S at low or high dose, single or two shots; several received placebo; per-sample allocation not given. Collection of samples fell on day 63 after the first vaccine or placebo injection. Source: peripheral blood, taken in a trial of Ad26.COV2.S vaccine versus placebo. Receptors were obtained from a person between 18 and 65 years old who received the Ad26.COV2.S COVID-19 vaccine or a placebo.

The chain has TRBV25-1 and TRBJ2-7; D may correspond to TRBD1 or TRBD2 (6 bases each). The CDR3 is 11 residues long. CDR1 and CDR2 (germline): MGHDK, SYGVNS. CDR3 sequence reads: CVRRGAYEQYF. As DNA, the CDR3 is TGTGTTCGGAGGGGGGCCTACGAGCAGTACTTC.

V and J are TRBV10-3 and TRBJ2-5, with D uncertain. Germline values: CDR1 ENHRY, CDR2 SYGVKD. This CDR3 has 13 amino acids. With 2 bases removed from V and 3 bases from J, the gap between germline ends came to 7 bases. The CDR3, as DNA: TGTGCCATCAGTGAGGTCGAGGAAGAGACCCAGTACTTC. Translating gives CAISEVEEETQYF.

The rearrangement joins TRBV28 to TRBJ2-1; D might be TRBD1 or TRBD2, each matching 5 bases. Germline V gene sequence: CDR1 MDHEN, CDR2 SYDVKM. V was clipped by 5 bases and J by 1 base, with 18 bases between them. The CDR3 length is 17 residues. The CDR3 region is CASSGGTEDHSYNEQFF. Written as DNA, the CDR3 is TGTGCCAGCAGTGGGGGAACGGAGGACCATTCCTACAATGAGCAGTTCTTC.

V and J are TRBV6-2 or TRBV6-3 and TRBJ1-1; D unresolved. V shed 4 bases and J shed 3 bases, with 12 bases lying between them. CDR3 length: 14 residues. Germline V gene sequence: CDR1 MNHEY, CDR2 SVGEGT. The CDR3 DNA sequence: TGTGCCAGCAGTTCGGTAGTAGGGTACACTGAAGCTTTCTTT. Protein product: CASSSVVGYTEAFF.

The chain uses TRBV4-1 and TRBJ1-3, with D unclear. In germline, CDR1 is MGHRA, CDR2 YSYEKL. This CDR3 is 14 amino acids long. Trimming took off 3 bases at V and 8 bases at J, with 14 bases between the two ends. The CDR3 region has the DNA TGCGCCAGCAGCCAGACACCTGGGGTGCACACCATATATTTT. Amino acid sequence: CASSQTPGVHTIYF.

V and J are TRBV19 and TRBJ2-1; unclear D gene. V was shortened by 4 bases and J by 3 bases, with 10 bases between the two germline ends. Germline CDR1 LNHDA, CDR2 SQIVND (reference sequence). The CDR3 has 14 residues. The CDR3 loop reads CASSKGAIYNEQFF. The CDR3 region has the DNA TGTGCCAGTAGTAAAGGAGCGATCTACAATGAGCAGTTCTTC.

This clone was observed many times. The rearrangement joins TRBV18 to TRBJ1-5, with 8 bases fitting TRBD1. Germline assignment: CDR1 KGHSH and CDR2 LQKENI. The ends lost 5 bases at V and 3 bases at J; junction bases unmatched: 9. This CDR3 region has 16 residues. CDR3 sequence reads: CASSFFSGGPNQPQHF. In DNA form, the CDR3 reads TGTGCCAGCTCATTTTTTTCAGGGGGCCCCAATCAGCCCCAGCATTTT.

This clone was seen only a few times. CDR3 sequence (DNA): TGTGCCAGCAGCTTATATCGAACCTACGAGCAGTACTTC. Its translation is CASSLYRTYEQYF. This chain uses TRBV7-6 with TRBJ2-7; D gene unclear. With 2 bases removed from V and 2 bases from J, the gap between germline ends came to 7 bases. Germline V gives CDR1 SGHVS, CDR2 FNYEAQ. The CDR3 is 13 residues long. Looking up the rest from reference TRBV7-6 and TRBJ2-7 gives the full variable domain: GAGVSQSPRYKVTKRGQDVALRCDPISGHVSLYWYRQALGQGPEFLTYFNYEAQQDKSGLPNDRFSAERPEGSISTLTIQRTEQRDSAMYRCASSLYRTYEQYFGPGTRLTVT.

The chain's CDR3 is CASSQRPNSYEQYF. Here the CDR3 DNA reads TGTGCCAGCAGCCAGCGGCCGAACTCCTACGAGCAGTACTTC. The chain joins TRBV16 to TRBJ2-7; D is unresolved. This CDR3 comprises 14 residues. The germline V and J ends were trimmed by 3 bases and 0 bases, with 9 bases remaining between them. Per the germline V gene, CDR1 is KGHSY and CDR2 is FQNENV.

The CDR3 DNA follows: TGCGCCAGCAGCCAATGGACAGGGGGTAACAATGAGCAGTTCTTC. Protein product: CASSQWTGGNNEQFF. V is TRBV4-1 and J is TRBJ2-1, with 10 nucleotides matching TRBD1. Trimming at V came to 2 bases and at J to 5 bases, leaving 3 bases not matched to a gene. The CDR3 length is 15 residues. Germline loops: CDR1 MGHRA, CDR2 YSYEKL.

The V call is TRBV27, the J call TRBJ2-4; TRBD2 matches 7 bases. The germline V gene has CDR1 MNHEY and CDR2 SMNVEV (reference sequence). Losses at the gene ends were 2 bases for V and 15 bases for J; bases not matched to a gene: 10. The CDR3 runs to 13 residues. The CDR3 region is CASSLQSGGFLYF. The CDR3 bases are TGTGCCAGCAGTTTACAGTCGGGAGGTTTTCTGTACTTC.

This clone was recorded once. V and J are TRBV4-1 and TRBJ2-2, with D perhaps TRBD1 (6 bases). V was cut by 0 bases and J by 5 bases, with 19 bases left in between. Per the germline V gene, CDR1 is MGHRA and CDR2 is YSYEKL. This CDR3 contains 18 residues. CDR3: CASSQDLWDTAVTGELFF. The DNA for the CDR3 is TGCGCCAGCAGCCAAGATCTGTGGGACACCGCTGTTACCGGGGAGCTGTTTTTT.

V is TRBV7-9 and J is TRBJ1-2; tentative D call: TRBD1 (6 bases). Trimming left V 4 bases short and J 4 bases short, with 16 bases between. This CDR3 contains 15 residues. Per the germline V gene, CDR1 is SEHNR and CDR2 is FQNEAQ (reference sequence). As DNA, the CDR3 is TGTGCCAGCAGCTATGGGGGGCAGGGCAGCTATGGCTACACCTTC. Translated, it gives CASSYGGQGSYGYTF.

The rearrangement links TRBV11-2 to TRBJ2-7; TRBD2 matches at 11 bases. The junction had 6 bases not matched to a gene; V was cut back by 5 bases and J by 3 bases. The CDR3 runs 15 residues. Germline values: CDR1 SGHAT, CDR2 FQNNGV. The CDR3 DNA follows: TGTGCCAGCAGCCCCCGACTAGCGGGATACTACGAGCAGTACTTC. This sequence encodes CASSPRLAGYYEQYF.

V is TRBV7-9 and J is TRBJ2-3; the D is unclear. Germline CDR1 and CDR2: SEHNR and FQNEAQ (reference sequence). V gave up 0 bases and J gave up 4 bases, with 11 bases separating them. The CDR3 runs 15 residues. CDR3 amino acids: CASSLAMGFADTQYF. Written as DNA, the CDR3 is TGTGCCAGCAGCTTAGCTATGGGGTTCGCAGATACGCAGTATTTT.

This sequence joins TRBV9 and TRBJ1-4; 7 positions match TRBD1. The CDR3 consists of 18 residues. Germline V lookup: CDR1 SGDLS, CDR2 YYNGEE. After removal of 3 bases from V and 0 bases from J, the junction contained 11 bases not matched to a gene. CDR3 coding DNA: TGTGCCAGCAGCGGTGGTTGGGGACAGATTGCAACTAATGAAAAACTGTTTTTT. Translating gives CASSGGWGQIATNEKLFF.

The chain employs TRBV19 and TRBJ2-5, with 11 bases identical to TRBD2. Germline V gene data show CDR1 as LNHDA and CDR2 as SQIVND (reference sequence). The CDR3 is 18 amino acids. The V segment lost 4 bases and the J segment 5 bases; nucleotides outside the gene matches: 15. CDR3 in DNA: TGTGCCAGTAGTAAAAAACCTAAACTAGCGGGAGATTGGGAGACCCAGTACTTC. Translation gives CASSKKPKLAGDWETQYF.

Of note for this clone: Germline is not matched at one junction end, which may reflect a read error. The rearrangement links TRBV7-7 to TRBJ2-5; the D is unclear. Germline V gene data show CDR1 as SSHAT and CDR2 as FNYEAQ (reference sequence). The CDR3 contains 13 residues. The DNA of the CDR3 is TGTGCTAGCAGCCCACAAGGTCAAGAGACCCAGTACTTC. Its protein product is CASSPQGQETQYF.

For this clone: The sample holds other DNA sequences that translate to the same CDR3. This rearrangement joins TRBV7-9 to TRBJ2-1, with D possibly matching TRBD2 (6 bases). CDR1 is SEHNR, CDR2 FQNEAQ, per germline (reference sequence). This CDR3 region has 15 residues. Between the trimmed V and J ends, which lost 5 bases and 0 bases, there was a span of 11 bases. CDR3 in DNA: TGTGCCAGCAGCCTCGACGGGAGCTCCTACAATGAGCAGTTCTTC. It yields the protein CASSLDGSSYNEQFF.

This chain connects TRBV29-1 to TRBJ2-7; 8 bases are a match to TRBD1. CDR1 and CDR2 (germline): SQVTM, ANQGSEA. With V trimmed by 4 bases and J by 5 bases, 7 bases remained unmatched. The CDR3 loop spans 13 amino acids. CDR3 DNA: TGCAGCGTTGTATTCGCAGGGGGCCACGAGCAGTACTTC. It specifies CSVVFAGGHEQYF.

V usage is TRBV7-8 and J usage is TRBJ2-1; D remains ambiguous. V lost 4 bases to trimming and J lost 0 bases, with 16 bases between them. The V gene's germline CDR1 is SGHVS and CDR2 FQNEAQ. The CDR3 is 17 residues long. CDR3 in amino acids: CASSYMTLLSSYNEQFF. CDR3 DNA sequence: TGTGCCAGCAGCTATATGACTCTGCTCAGCTCCTACAATGAGCAGTTCTTC.

CDR3 residues: CARPGHFDYEQYF. Here the CDR3 DNA reads TGTGCCAGGCCGGGACACTTCGATTACGAGCAGTACTTC. This chain links TRBV21-1 with TRBJ2-7; the D call TRBD1 from the table was never checked on the DNA. TRBV21-1 is deemed a pseudogene. CDR3 size: 13 residues.

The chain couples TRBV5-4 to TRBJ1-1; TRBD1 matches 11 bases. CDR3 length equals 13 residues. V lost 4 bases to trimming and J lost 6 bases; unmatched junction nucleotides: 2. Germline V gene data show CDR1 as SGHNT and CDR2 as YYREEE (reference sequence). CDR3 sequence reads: CASSGQGAPEAFF. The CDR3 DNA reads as TGTGCCAGCAGCGGACAGGGGGCTCCTGAAGCTTTCTTT. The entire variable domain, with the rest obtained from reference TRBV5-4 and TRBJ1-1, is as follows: ETGVTQSPTHLIKTRGQQVTLRCSSQSGHNTVSWYQQALGQGPQFIFQYYREEENGRGNFPPRFSGLQFPNYSSELNVNALELDDSALYLCASSGQGAPEAFFGQGTRLTVV.

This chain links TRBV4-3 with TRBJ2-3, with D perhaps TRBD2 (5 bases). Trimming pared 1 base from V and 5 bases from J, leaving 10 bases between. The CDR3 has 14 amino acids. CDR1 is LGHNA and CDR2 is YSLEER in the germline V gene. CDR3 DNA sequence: TGCGCCAGCAGCCAAGTTCCTAGCTTAGATACGCAGTATTTT. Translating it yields CASSQVPSLDTQYF.

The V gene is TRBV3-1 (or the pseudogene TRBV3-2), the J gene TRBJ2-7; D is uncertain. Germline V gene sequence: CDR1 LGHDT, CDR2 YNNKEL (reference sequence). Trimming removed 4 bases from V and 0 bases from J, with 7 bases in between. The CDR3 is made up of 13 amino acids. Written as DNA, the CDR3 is TGTGCCAGCAGCCTCTCGAGCTCCTACGAGCAGTACTTC. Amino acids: CASSLSSSYEQYF.